This passage covers 30 T cell receptor beta chains from one sample sequenced in a study of cytomegalovirus exposure and HLA in healthy donors. Sequencing was performed with immunoSEQ multiplex PCR; in TCRdb, only in-frame clones are kept and a portion is missing. This table holds over 200,000 clones, around 88% found once. The material sequenced was PBMCs. The receptors were sampled from a woman between 18 and 29 years old in good health and CMV-seronegative.

The CDR3 DNA follows: TGTGCCTGGAGTTCGGGGGGTTCAGCTGAAGCTTTCTTT. This codes for CAWSSGGSAEAFF. This chain uses TRBV30 with TRBJ1-1; D is perhaps TRBD1 (5 bases). Trimming cost V 2 bases and J 6 bases, with 13 bases left between them. Germline V gives CDR1 GTSNPN, CDR2 SVGIG (reference sequence). The CDR3 loop spans 13 amino acids.

This clone was counted once. The rearrangement joins TRBV5-1 to TRBJ2-5, with 7 bases identical to TRBD1. From germline, CDR1 is SGHRS and CDR2 YFSETQ. The J segment lost 5 bases and the V segment lost 5 bases, leaving 3 bases of the junction unmatched. The CDR3 is 12 amino acids. Written as DNA, the CDR3 is TGCGCCAGCAGAGGGGGCGCGGAGACCCAGTACTTC. Translating gives CASRGGAETQYF.

The chain links TRBV7-9 to TRBJ2-3; possible D gene TRBD2, 6 bases. Germline CDR1 and CDR2: SEHNR and FQNEAQ (reference sequence). V shed 4 bases and J shed 9 bases, with 20 bases lying between them. This CDR3 has 15 amino acids. CDR3 protein: CASSSPGLPSGTQYF. CDR3 nucleotide sequence: TGTGCCAGCAGCTCCCCGGGACTCCCCTCGGGGACGCAGTATTTT.

The chain employs TRBV7-6 and TRBJ2-7; TRBD2 matches at 12 bases. V dropped 5 bases and J dropped 3; count of bases not matched to a gene: 2. CDR1 and CDR2 from the germline V gene are SGHVS and FNYEAQ. The CDR3 covers 14 residues. This CDR3 is CASSQLAGGYEQYF. DNA of the CDR3: TGTGCCAGCAGCCAACTAGCGGGGGGCTACGAGCAGTACTTC.

The chain's CDR3 is CASSLGGTGGYGYTF. CDR3 in DNA: TGTGCCAGCAGCTTAGGTGGGACAGGAGGATATGGCTACACCTTC. The chain combines TRBV11-2 with TRBJ1-2; 8 bases align to TRBD1. Germline loops: CDR1 SGHAT, CDR2 FQNNGV. J was trimmed by 5 bases and V by 1 base; bases with no gene match: 6. This CDR3 has 15 residues. Drawing the rest from reference TRBV11-2 and TRBJ1-2, the complete variable domain is EAGVAQSPRYKIIEKRQSVAFWCNPISGHATLYWYQQILGQGPKLLIQFQNNGVVDDSQLPKDRFSAERLKGVDSTLKIQPAKLEDSAVYLCASSLGGTGGYGYTFGSGTRLTVV.

J is TRBJ2-7 and V is TRBV29-1; D is undetermined. This CDR3 region has 10 residues. The V end was cut by 4 bases, the J end by 5 bases, with 6 bases between. CDR1 is SQVTM, CDR2 ANQGSEA, per germline. In DNA, the CDR3 is TGCAGCGTTGGGAGTCACGAGCAGTACTTC. Translated: CSVGSHEQYF.

The chain carries TRBV5-8 and TRBJ2-7; D perhaps matches TRBD1 (6 bases). The CDR3 is 16 amino acids. CDR1 is SGHTS, CDR2 YDEGEE, per germline. Trimming left V 2 bases short and J 0 bases short, with 15 bases between. CDR3 in amino acids: CASSFWLGAHSYEQYF. DNA of the CDR3: TGTGCCAGCAGCTTTTGGCTGGGGGCACACTCCTACGAGCAGTACTTC. Full variable domain (outside the CDR3, taken from reference TRBV5-8 and TRBJ2-7): EAGVTQSPTHLIKTRGQQATLRCSPISGHTSVYWYQQALGLGLQFLLWYDEGEERNRGNFPPRFSGRQFPNYSSELNVNALELEDSALYLCASSFWLGAHSYEQYFGPGTRLTVT.

This CDR3 is CASSQDYPFTSQEDEQYF. Here the CDR3 DNA reads TGTGCCAGCAGCCAAGATTATCCCTTTACTAGTCAGGAGGACGAGCAGTACTTC. The V gene is TRBV4-2, the J gene TRBJ2-7, with D maybe TRBD2 (5 bases). The germline V and J ends were trimmed by 0 bases and 5 bases, with 23 bases remaining between them. Germline CDR1 reads LGHNA; CDR2 reads YNFKEQ. This CDR3 contains 18 residues.

The chain is built from TRBV27 and TRBJ2-7; D is unclear. Looked up from germline, CDR1 is MNHEY and CDR2 is SMNVEV (reference sequence). V was shortened by 6 bases and J by 0 bases, with 12 bases between the two germline ends. The CDR3 spans 14 residues. DNA for the CDR3: TGTGCCAGCAGCCAGACATCCTACTCCTACGAGCAGTACTTC. Protein product: CASSQTSYSYEQYF.

In its sample, this clone was seen a few times. The V and J genes are TRBV21-1 and TRBJ1-5; TRBD1 was called by the table and not checked on the DNA. TRBV21-1 is flagged as a pseudogene. The CDR3 sequence is 16 residues long. CDR3 in DNA: TGTGCCAGCAGCATTTGGGACAGGGAACAGGGTCAGCCCCAGCATTTT. This codes for CASSIWDREQGQPQHF.

V usage is TRBV5-5 and J usage is TRBJ2-1; unclear D gene. The CDR3 extends over 15 amino acids. Germline V gene lookup returns CDR1 SGHKS and CDR2 YYEKEE (reference sequence). V was cut by 4 bases and J by 0 bases, with 11 bases left in between. The DNA of the CDR3 is TGTGCCAGCAGCCGCGACCGGAGCTCCTACAATGAGCAGTTCTTC. It yields the protein CASSRDRSSYNEQFF.

The chain's CDR3 is CASRPGTGTGELFF. CDR3 DNA sequence: TGTGCCAGCAGGCCCGGGACAGGGACCGGGGAGCTGTTTTTT. The V and J genes are TRBV11-3 and TRBJ2-2, with TRBD1 identical over 9 bases. Trimming at V came to 6 bases and at J to 5 bases, leaving 4 bases not matched to a gene. In germline, CDR1 is SGHNT, CDR2 YENEEA. This CDR3 region has 14 residues. Combining the CDR3 with reference TRBV11-3 and TRBJ2-2 gives the whole variable domain EAGVVQSPRYKIIEKKQPVAFWCNPISGHNTLYWYLQNLGQGPELLIRYENEEAVDDSQLPKDRFSAERLKGVDSTLKIQPAELGDSAVYLCASRPGTGTGELFFGEGSRLTVL.

This clone was recorded a few times. The rearrangement uses TRBV7-9 and TRBJ1-5; TRBD1 matches at 9 bases. The CDR3 spans 14 residues. The germline V gene has CDR1 SEHNR and CDR2 FQNEAQ (reference sequence). V was clipped by 5 bases and J by 4 bases; unmatched bases: 3. CDR3 residues: CASSLGQGNQPQHF. The CDR3 DNA sequence: TGTGCCAGCAGCCTAGGACAGGGGAATCAGCCCCAGCATTTT.

The J gene is TRBJ2-3, the V gene TRBV28; 11 positions agree with TRBD2. Germline V lookup: CDR1 MDHEN, CDR2 SYDVKM. This CDR3 spans 16 amino acids. The J segment lost 8 bases and the V segment lost 3 bases, leaving 10 bases of the junction unmatched. CDR3 loop: CASSFVAGGLLGTQYF. The CDR3 region has the DNA TGTGCCAGCAGTTTCGTAGCGGGAGGGTTGCTCGGTACGCAGTATTTT.

This clone was picked up a small number of times. This rearrangement joins TRBV7-3 to TRBJ2-7; D might be TRBD1 (6 bases). V was trimmed by 5 bases and J by 6 bases, leaving 14 bases between them. From germline, CDR1 is SGHTA and CDR2 FQGTGA. This CDR3 contains 13 residues. DNA of the CDR3: TGTGCCAGCAGCCAATACAGGGACGGCGAGCAGTACTTC. Its translation is CASSQYRDGEQYF.

V gene TRBV5-1 combines with J gene TRBJ2-7; 8 bases are a match to TRBD1. V dropped 0 bases and J dropped 5; count of bases not matched to a gene: 10. This CDR3 contains 16 residues. Germline CDR1 reads SGHRS; CDR2 reads YFSETQ. This CDR3 is CASSLALAGGGDEQYF. The CDR3 nucleotides read TGCGCCAGCAGCTTGGCCCTCGCAGGGGGCGGCGACGAGCAGTACTTC.

The genes are TRBV29-1 and TRBJ1-2; TRBD1 matches 7 bases. Trimming at V came to 4 bases and at J to 7 bases, leaving 12 bases not matched to a gene. This CDR3 spans 14 amino acids. CDR1 SQVTM and CDR2 ANQGSEA come from the germline V gene. The CDR3 DNA is TGCAGCGTTGGCTTGGGTGACAGGGAACCTGGCTACACCTTC. As protein: CSVGLGDREPGYTF.

This clone has a count of ten or more. The chain's CDR3 is CASSPGSYEQYF. The CDR3 DNA reads TGTGCCAGCAGTCCAGGGTCCTACGAGCAGTACTTC. This chain joins TRBV2 and TRBJ2-7; possibly TRBD1 for D (5 bases). With 5 bases removed from V and 1 base from J, the gap between germline ends came to 6 bases. The CDR3 has 12 residues. Per germline, CDR1 SNHLY and CDR2 FYNNEI.

The chain links TRBV2 to TRBJ2-1; TRBD2 matches 7 bases. CDR1 and CDR2 from the germline V gene are SNHLY and FYNNEI. V lost 6 bases, J lost 3 bases, and 11 bases stayed unmatched. CDR3 length: 16 amino acids. The CDR3 DNA sequence: TGTGCCAGCAGAGGGAGGGAGGCGTTCAACTACAATGAGCAGTTCTTC. Protein product: CASRGREAFNYNEQFF.

V is TRBV6-4 and J is TRBJ2-3, with 9 bases aligning to TRBD2. The germline V gene encodes CDR1 MRHNA and CDR2 SNTAGT. Trimming took 3 bases from V and 4 from J; bases not matched to a gene: 8. CDR3 length: 16 residues. CDR3 coding DNA: TGTGCCAGCAGTGATACGGTCGCGGGAGGGTCAGATACGCAGTATTTT. Residues: CASSDTVAGGSDTQYF.

V gene TRBV6-1 combines with J gene TRBJ2-7, with D tentatively TRBD1 (5 bases). Germline CDR1 MNHNS, CDR2 SASEGT. The CDR3 consists of 13 residues. Trimming pared 7 bases from V and 3 bases from J, leaving 13 bases between. CDR3 bases: TGTGCCAGCAACGCCGACAGACTCTACGAGCAGTACTTC. Translating gives CASNADRLYEQYF.

On this clone: In the same sample, other DNA sequences code for this CDR3. V gene TRBV4-1 combines with J gene TRBJ2-7, with 11 bases lining up with TRBD2. J lost 1 base, V lost 1 base, and 0 bases had no gene match. The CDR3 totals 15 residues. The germline V gene has CDR1 MGHRA and CDR2 YSYEKL. In DNA form, the CDR3 reads TGCGCCAGCAGCCAAGGACTAGCGGGGTCCTACGAGCAGTACTTC. Residues: CASSQGLAGSYEQYF.

This chain links TRBV13 with TRBJ2-2; 8 positions match TRBD2. In germline, CDR1 is PRHDT, CDR2 FYEKMQ (reference sequence). This CDR3 spans 18 amino acids. V was pared by 4 bases and J by 3 bases, with 13 bases of the junction left unmatched. The CDR3 region has the DNA TGTGCCAGCAGCTCCCTAATAGAAGCGGGAGTTGACACCGGGGAGCTGTTTTTT. Its protein product is CASSSLIEAGVDTGELFF.

The chain has TRBV9 and TRBJ2-3; the D gene is possibly TRBD2 (6 bases). The germline CDR1 and CDR2 sequences are SGDLS and YYNGEE. V lost 6 bases, J lost 2 bases, and 19 bases lay in between. The CDR3 loop spans 16 amino acids. CDR3 protein: CASNQSPGGNTDTQYF. For the CDR3, the DNA is TGTGCCAGCAACCAATCCCCCGGCGGGAACACAGATACGCAGTATTTT.

The count of this clone is one. This chain uses TRBV18 with TRBJ1-1; TRBD1 matches 7 bases. The CDR3 is 11 residues long. Per the germline V gene, CDR1 is KGHSH and CDR2 is LQKENI. Losses at the gene ends were 4 bases for V and 9 bases for J; bases not matched to a gene: 2. In DNA form, the CDR3 reads TGTGCCAGCTCACTGAGGGGGCAAGCTTTCTTT. This encodes CASSLRGQAFF.

The chain recombines TRBV5-1 with TRBJ2-2; perhaps TRBD1 as D (6 bases). The CDR3 has 18 residues. CDR1 and CDR2 (germline): SGHRS, YFSETQ. The ends were cut back, 3 bases at V and 7 bases at J, with 25 bases in the middle. CDR3 protein: CASSSGPGKRGNGGELFF. For the CDR3, the DNA is TGCGCCAGCAGCTCGGGACCAGGGAAGAGGGGGAACGGCGGGGAGCTGTTTTTT.

The chain employs TRBV28 and TRBJ1-2, with D possibly TRBD1 on 6 matching bases. Germline CDR1 MDHEN, CDR2 SYDVKM. This CDR3 spans 15 amino acids. Trimming stripped 7 bases from V and 4 bases from J, with 19 bases between. The CDR3 DNA reads TGTGCCAGCACCCCGGCCACAGGGCACCTCTATGGCTACACCTTC. The encoded protein is CASTPATGHLYGYTF.

The V gene is TRBV4-2, the J gene TRBJ1-2, with 10 bases that match TRBD1. With V trimmed by 1 base and J by 6 bases, 11 bases remained unmatched. The CDR3 is made up of 17 amino acids. Germline V CDR1 and CDR2: LGHNA, YNFKEQ. As DNA, the CDR3 is TGTGCCAGCAGCCAAGGACAGGGGGCGCGTGTGTCCCATGGCTACACCTTC. Translation gives CASSQGQGARVSHGYTF.

The gene calls are TRBV6-1 and TRBJ2-7; 7 bases line up with TRBD1. This CDR3 spans 14 amino acids. Trimming at V came to 7 bases and at J to 1 base, leaving 7 bases not matched to a gene. Germline V CDR1 and CDR2: MNHNS, SASEGT. CDR3 DNA: TGTGCCAGCACTTACCAGGGACAGTCCTACGAGCAGTACTTC. Encoded protein: CASTYQGQSYEQYF.

Here the CDR3 DNA reads TGTGCCAGCAGTTTACAGTCAGGCAAAAACATTCAGTACTTC. It specifies CASSLQSGKNIQYF. This chain joins TRBV28 and TRBJ2-4; D unclear. Germline CDR1 and CDR2: MDHEN and SYDVKM. V was pared by 2 bases and J by 3 bases, with 8 bases between. The CDR3 contains 14 residues.